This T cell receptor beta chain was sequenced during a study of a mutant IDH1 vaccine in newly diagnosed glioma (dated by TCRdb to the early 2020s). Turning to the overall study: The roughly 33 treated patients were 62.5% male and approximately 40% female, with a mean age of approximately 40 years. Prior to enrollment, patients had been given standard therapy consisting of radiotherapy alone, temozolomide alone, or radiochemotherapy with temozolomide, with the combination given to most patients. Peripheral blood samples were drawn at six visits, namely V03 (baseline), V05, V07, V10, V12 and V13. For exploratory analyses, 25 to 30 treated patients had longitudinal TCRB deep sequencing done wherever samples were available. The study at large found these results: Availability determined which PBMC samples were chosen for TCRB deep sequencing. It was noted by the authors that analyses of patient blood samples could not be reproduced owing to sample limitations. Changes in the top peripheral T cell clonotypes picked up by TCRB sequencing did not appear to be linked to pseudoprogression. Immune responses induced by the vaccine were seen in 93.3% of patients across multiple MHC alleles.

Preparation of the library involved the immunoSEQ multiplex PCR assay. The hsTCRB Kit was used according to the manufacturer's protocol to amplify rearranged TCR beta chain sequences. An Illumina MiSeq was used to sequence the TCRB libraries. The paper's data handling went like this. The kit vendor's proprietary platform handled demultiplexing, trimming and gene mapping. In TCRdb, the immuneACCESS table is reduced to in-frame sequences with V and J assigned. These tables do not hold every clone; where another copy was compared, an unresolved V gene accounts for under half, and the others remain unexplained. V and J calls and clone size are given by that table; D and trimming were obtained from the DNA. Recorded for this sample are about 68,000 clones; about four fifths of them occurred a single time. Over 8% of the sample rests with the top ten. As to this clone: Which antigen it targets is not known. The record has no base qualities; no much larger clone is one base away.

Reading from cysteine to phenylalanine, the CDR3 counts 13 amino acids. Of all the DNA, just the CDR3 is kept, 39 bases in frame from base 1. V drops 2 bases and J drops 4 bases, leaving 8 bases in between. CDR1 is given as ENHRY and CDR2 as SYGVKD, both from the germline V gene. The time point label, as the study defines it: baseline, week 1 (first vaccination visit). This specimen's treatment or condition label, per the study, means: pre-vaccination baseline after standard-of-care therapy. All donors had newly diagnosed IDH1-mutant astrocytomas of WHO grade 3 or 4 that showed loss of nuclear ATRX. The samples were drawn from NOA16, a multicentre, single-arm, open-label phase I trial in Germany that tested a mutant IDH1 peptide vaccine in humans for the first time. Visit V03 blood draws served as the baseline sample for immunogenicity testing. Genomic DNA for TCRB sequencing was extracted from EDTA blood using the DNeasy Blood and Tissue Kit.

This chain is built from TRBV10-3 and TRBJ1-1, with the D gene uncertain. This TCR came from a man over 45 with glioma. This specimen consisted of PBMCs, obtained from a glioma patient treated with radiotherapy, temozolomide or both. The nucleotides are TGTGCCATCAGTGAGGGGCGCGGCACTGAAGCTTTCTTT. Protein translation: CAISEGRGTEAFF.